This is a list of T cell receptor beta chains from one sample in a study of cytomegalovirus exposure and HLA in healthy donors. Clones were sequenced by immunoSEQ multiplex PCR, and TCRdb holds only the in-frame ones, with some missing. The table for this sample gives 110,000 to 150,000 clones. Sequences were obtained from PBMCs. The source of these receptors is a male donor in good health and CMV-seronegative. Each CDR3 is given with its conserved first and last residue. A D gene is named only where the DNA matches it firmly.

j_gene	d_gene	v_gene	CDR3nt	CDR3aa
TRBJ1-1	TRBD1	TRBV18	TGTGCCACGAATAGGGGGGACAGGAACACTGAAGCTTTCTTT	CATNRGDRNTEAFF
TRBJ1-2	TRBD1	TRBV6-1	TGTGCCAGCAGTGGGGACAGGGTTAGCATATTCGACTATGGCTACACCTTC	CASSGDRVSIFDYGYTF
TRBJ1-5	TRBD1	TRBV28	TGTGCCAGCAGTTATGACAGGGGGCTAAATCAGCCCCAGCATTTT	CASSYDRGLNQPQHF
TRBJ1-2	NA	TRBV6-5	TGTGCCAGCAGTTACACAGGATCTTATGGCTACACCTTC	CASSYTGSYGYTF
TRBJ2-7	TRBD1	TRBV29-1	TGCAGCGTTGAAGACCCTGGACAGGCCTACGAGCAGTACTTC	CSVEDPGQAYEQYF
TRBJ2-7	NA	TRBV7-8	TGTGCCAGCAGCTTATCTTCGGCAGGGCACTACGAGCAGTACTTC	CASSLSSAGHYEQYF
TRBJ1-1	NA	TRBV18	TGTGCCAGCTCACCAGGGGCTACTTCAGGCACTGAAGCTTTCTTT	CASSPGATSGTEAFF
TRBJ2-3	NA	TRBV7-6	TGTGCCAGCAGACATCTAGGGGAAGATACGCAGTATTTT	CASRHLGEDTQYF
TRBJ2-5	TRBD2	TRBV30	TGTGCCTGGAGTGCGGGACTAGCGGGAGGACAAGAGACCCAGTACTTC	CAWSAGLAGGQETQYF
TRBJ1-2	TRBD1	TRBV27	TGTGCCAGCAGTTTATCCCGGGACAGTCGGAATGGCTACACCTTC	CASSLSRDSRNGYTF
TRBJ1-1	NA	TRBV10-2	TGCGCCAGCAGTCCCATGAACACTGAAGCTTTCTTT	CASSPMNTEAFF
TRBJ2-7	NA	TRBV28	TGTGCCAGCAGCTCCCCCGGGACGCGGGACTCCTACGAGCAGTACTTC	CASSSPGTRDSYEQYF
TRBJ1-2	NA	TRBV6-5	TGTGCCAGCAGTCCTTTCCGGGACATCGACTATGGCTACACCTTC	CASSPFRDIDYGYTF
TRBJ2-2	TRBD2	TRBV9	TGTGCCAGCAGCGTAGGACTAGCGGGAGGGCCGGGCACCGGGGAGCTGTTTTTT	CASSVGLAGGPGTGELFF
TRBJ2-1	TRBD2	TRBV9	TGTGCCAGCCAAGCGGAGACTAGCCCAGGTGAGCAGTTCTTC	CASQAETSPGEQFF
TRBJ1-4	NA	TRBV25-1	TGTGCCAGCAGTGAATGGGGAGGGGATGAAAAACTGTTTTTT	CASSEWGGDEKLFF
TRBJ2-1	TRBD2	TRBV7-9	TGTGCCAGCAGCTTTCCGACTAGCGGGAGGTCAAGTGAGCAGTTCTTC	CASSFPTSGRSSEQFF
TRBJ1-5	NA	TRBV27	TGTGCCAGCAGTTTATCCCCCCCGGTCGAAGAGCCCCAGCATTTT	CASSLSPPVEEPQHF
TRBJ1-1	NA	TRBV19	TGTGCCAGTAGTGGGCCCATGACCACTGAAGCTTTCTTT	CASSGPMTTEAFF
TRBJ2-1	NA	TRBV7-3	TGTGCCAGCAGCCTAGTCTCCTACAATGAGCAGTTCTTC	CASSLVSYNEQFF
TRBJ2-7	TRBD2	TRBV18	TGTGCCAGCTCATCCCCACTAGCGGACTACGAGCAGTACTTC	CASSSPLADYEQYF
TRBJ1-6	NA	TRBV9	TGTGCCAGCAGCGCCGGGCGGCGGGGAGATTCACCCCTCCACTTT	CASSAGRRGDSPLHF
TRBJ2-2	TRBD2	TRBV5-6	TGTGCCAGCAGGGGTAGCGGGGGCGGGACCGGGGAGCTGTTTTTT	CASRGSGGGTGELFF
TRBJ2-1	TRBD1	TRBV27	TGTGCCAGCAGTCCCCGGACAGGGACCTACAATGAGCAGTTCTTC	CASSPRTGTYNEQFF
TRBJ1-6	NA	TRBV28	TGTGCCAGCAGTTCTCCAGGGATTAGATCACCCCTCCACTTT	CASSSPGIRSPLHF
TRBJ2-1	NA	TRBV4-2	TGTGCCAGCAGCCAAAACATCCGGACTGACAATGAGCAGTTCTTC	CASSQNIRTDNEQFF
TRBJ1-2	NA	TRBV5-1	TGCGCCAGCAGCCCCGCGGGTCTCAACTATGGCTACACCTTC	CASSPAGLNYGYTF
TRBJ1-2	NA	TRBV29-1	TGCAGCGTCGGCTACCCCAGGGAGGGCCGGGAGAATGGCTACACCTTC	CSVGYPREGRENGYTF
TRBJ1-2	NA	TRBV15	TGTGCCACCAGCAGAGAACAGATCTATGGCTACACCTTC	CATSREQIYGYTF
TRBJ2-1	TRBD2	TRBV6-5	TGTGCCAGCAGTTCCCTACTAGCGGGAGCGTACAATGAGCAGTTCTTC	CASSSLLAGAYNEQFF
TRBJ2-5	TRBD2	TRBV19	TGTGCCAGTAGTACCTCCGGGACTAGCGGGGAAGAGACCCAGTACTTC	CASSTSGTSGEETQYF
TRBJ1-5	NA	TRBV7-9	TGTGCCAGCAGCTTAGGGGGAGGATCCAATCAGCCCCAGCATTTT	CASSLGGGSNQPQHF
TRBJ2-1	NA	TRBV2	TGTGCCAGCAAGGACGGAGGCTCCTACAATGAGCAGTTCTTC	CASKDGGSYNEQFF
TRBJ2-7	NA	TRBV5-5	TGTGCCAGCAGCCCAGGGACCAGGGGCGGCGAGCAGTACTTC	CASSPGTRGGEQYF
TRBJ2-7	TRBD1	TRBV30	TGTGCCTGGAGTGCAGGGGGCGGTTTATACGAGCAGTACTTC	CAWSAGGGLYEQYF
TRBJ2-5	NA	TRBV5-6	TGTGCCAGCGGCGAGCGTTTCGGGACCCAGTACTTC	CASGERFGTQYF
TRBJ1-1	NA	TRBV18	TGTGCCAGCTCACCACACCCGGGGTGGGTGAGCACTGAAGCTTTCTTT	CASSPHPGWVSTEAFF